A single sample is the source of the 5 T cell receptor beta chains below, sequenced in a study of OX40 agonist ivuxolimab in advanced cancers. Measured with immunoSEQ multiplex PCR; TCRdb has only the in-frame clones, and not every one. Of more than 65,000 clones listed, around 80% were seen once; the top ten hold 2% to 2.5%. This specimen was CD4+ or CD8+ T cells sorted from blood, taken in a trial of the OX40 agonist ivuxolimab. Receptor source: an adult with an advanced solid tumor such as melanoma, head and neck, liver or kidney cancer.

The chain has TRBV4-1 and TRBJ2-1, with TRBD2 identical over 16 bases. The germline V gene has CDR1 MGHRA and CDR2 YSYEKL. This CDR3 has 19 residues. V dropped 3 bases and J dropped 6; count of bases not matched to a gene: 11. DNA of the CDR3: TGCGCCAGCAGCCAGGGCCCCGGGACTAGCGGGGGGGCCTTCAATGAGCAGTTCTTC. Translating it yields CASSQGPGTSGGAFNEQFF.

The CDR3 loop is CASSKWTSGSYEQYF. CDR3 nucleotides: TGTGCCAGCAGCAAATGGACTAGCGGGAGCTACGAGCAGTACTTC. The chain couples TRBV7-2 to TRBJ2-7, with 13 bases identical to TRBD2. The V and J ends lost 5 bases and 3 bases, in that order; junction bases with no gene match: 4. Looked up from germline, CDR1 is SGHTA and CDR2 is FQGNSA. The CDR3 runs to 15 residues. Full variable domain (rest looked up from reference TRBV7-2 and TRBJ2-7): GAGVSQSPSNKVTEKGKDVELRCDPISGHTALYWYRQSLGQGLEFLIYFQGNSAPDKSGLPSDRFSAERTGGSVSTLTIQRTQQEDSAVYLCASSKWTSGSYEQYFGPGTRLTVT.

The rearrangement uses TRBV9 and TRBJ1-4; possible D gene TRBD1, 6 bases. V was clipped by 0 bases and J by 8 bases, with 14 bases between them. Germline V CDR1 and CDR2: SGDLS, YYNGEE. CDR3 length: 15 residues. The CDR3 nucleotides are TGTGCCAGCAGCGTAGAGGGGGATTCCTGGGAAAAACTGTTTTTT. This codes for CASSVEGDSWEKLFF.

The chain links TRBV7-2 to TRBJ2-7; possible D gene TRBD2, 6 bases. Germline V gives CDR1 SGHTA, CDR2 FQGNSA. Trimming stripped 1 base from V and 3 bases from J, with 16 bases between. The CDR3 is made up of 16 amino acids. The CDR3 bases are TGTGCCAGCAGCTTAGAAGGTGGGGCGGGGTACTACGAGCAGTACTTC. Translated: CASSLEGGAGYYEQYF.

This chain connects TRBV5-6 to TRBJ2-5, with D perhaps TRBD1 (5 bases). This CDR3 contains 13 residues. The ends were cut back, 4 bases at V and 4 bases at J, with 11 bases in the middle. CDR1 and CDR2 (germline): SGHDT, YYEEEE. Here the CDR3 DNA reads TGTGCCAGCAGCCAGGTCCAGGGAGAGACCCAGTACTTC. Protein sequence: CASSQVQGETQYF.